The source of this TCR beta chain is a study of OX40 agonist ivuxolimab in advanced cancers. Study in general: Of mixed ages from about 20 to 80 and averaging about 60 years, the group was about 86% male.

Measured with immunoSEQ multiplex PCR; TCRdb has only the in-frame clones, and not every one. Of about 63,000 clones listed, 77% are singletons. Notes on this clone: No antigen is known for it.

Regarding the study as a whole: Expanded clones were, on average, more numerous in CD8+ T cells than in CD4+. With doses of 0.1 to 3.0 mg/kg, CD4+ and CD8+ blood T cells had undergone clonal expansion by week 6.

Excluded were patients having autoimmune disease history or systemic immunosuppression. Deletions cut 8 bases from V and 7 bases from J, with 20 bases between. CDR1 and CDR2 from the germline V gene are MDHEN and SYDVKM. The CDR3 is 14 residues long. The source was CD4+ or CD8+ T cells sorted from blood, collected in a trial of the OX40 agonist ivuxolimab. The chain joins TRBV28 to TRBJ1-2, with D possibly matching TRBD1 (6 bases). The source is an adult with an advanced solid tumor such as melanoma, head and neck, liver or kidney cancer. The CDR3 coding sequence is TGTGCCAGCGGGGGAGACAGGATTTTCGCTGGCTACACCTTC. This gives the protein CASGGDRIFAGYTF.